A single sample gave rise to the 4 T cell receptor beta chains below, sequenced in a study of T cells and copy number aberrations in small-cell lung cancer. Clones were read by immunoSEQ multiplex PCR, and TCRdb kept only the in-frame ones, dropping some. The table includes 3,000 or so clones, 90% detected once. The sequenced sample was normal tissue next to the tumor. These receptors were taken from a man aged 50-60 years with small cell lung cancer.

The V and J genes are TRBV5-1 and TRBJ1-2, with 7 bases identical to TRBD1. The V and J ends lost 4 bases and 7 bases, in that order; junction bases with no gene match: 7. This CDR3 is 13 amino acids long. CDR1 and CDR2 from the germline V gene are SGHRS and YFSETQ. Here the CDR3 reads CASSPGQSIGYTF. DNA of the CDR3: TGCGCCAGCAGCCCGGGACAGAGCATTGGCTACACCTTC.

V usage is TRBV13 and J usage is TRBJ2-5, with a weak D call TRBD2 (5 bases). The ends were cut back, 2 bases at V and 2 bases at J, with 6 bases in the middle. Germline CDR1 PRHDT, CDR2 FYEKMQ (reference sequence). The CDR3 is 13 amino acids. The CDR3 loop is CASSLSGQETQYF. CDR3 DNA: TGTGCCAGCAGCTTATCGGGGCAAGAGACCCAGTACTTC.

This chain joins TRBV15 and TRBJ1-2; D unclear. CDR1 and CDR2 from the germline V gene are LNHNV and YYDKDF (reference sequence). The CDR3 covers 14 residues. V lost 7 bases and J 2 bases, leaving 14 bases between the germline ends. The CDR3 sequence: CATKLSGENYGYTF. As DNA, the CDR3 is TGTGCCACCAAATTAAGCGGGGAGAACTATGGCTACACCTTC. The whole variable domain, filled in from reference TRBV15 and TRBJ1-2, reads DAMVIQNPRYQVTQFGKPVTLSCSQTLNHNVMYWYQQKSSQAPKLLFHYYDKDFNNEADTPDNFQSRRPNTSFCFLDIRSPGLGDTAMYLCATKLSGENYGYTFGSGTRLTVV.

The genes are TRBV19 and TRBJ1-1; D is ambiguous. Trimming shortened V by 3 bases and J by 1 base, and 9 bases separated the two germline ends. Looked up from germline, CDR1 is LNHDA and CDR2 is SQIVND (reference sequence). This CDR3 is built from 14 residues. This CDR3 reads CASSIGVQNTEAFF. CDR3 coding DNA: TGTGCCAGTAGTATTGGGGTCCAGAACACTGAAGCTTTCTTT.